This T cell receptor beta chain was recovered during a study of cytomegalovirus exposure and HLA in healthy donors. Study outcomes and limitations: The study listed approximately 160 cytomegalovirus-associated TCR beta chains. TCR clusters originating in the first cohort tended to co-occur in the roughly 130 validation repertoires, according to a later analysis.

For this clone: As yet, its antigen is unknown.

Method: immunoSEQ multiplex PCR; TCRdb's copy keeps in-frame clones and lacks some. This table has 110,000 to 150,000 clones, 80% to 95% appearing once. This sequence was found in a man between 18 and 35 years old in good health and CMV-seronegative. The sample consisted of PBMCs.

DNA of the CDR3: TGTGCCAGCAGCTTAGCTGGTTGGGGGGGCCGAGGGGATAGTGAGCAGTTCTTC. Its translation is CASSLAGWGGRGDSEQFF. The chain recombines TRBV7-6 with TRBJ2-1; the D gene is possibly TRBD2 (7 bases). The germline V gene has CDR1 SGHVS and CDR2 FNYEAQ. The CDR3 covers 18 residues. The germline V and J ends were trimmed by 0 bases and 9 bases, with 24 bases remaining between them. Together with reference TRBV7-6 and TRBJ2-1, the CDR3 gives the full variable domain: GAGVSQSPRYKVTKRGQDVALRCDPISGHVSLYWYRQALGQGPEFLTYFNYEAQQDKSGLPNDRFSAERPEGSISTLTIQRTEQRDSAMYRCASSLAGWGGRGDSEQFFGPGTRLTVL.